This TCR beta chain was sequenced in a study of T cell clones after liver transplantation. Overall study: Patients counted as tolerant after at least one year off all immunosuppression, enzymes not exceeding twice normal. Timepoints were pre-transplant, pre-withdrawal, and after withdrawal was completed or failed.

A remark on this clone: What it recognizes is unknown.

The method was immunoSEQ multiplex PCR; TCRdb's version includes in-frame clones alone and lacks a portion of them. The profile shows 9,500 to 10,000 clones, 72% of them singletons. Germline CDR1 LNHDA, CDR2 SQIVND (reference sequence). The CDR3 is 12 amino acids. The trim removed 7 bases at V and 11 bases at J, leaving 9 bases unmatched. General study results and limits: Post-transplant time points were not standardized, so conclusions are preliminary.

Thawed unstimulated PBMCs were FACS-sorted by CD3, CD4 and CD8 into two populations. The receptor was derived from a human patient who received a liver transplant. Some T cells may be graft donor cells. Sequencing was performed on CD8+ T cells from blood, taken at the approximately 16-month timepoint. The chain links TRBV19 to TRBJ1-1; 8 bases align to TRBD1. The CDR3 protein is CASITGGSDAFF. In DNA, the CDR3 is TGTGCCAGTATTACAGGGGGTTCGGATGCTTTCTTT.